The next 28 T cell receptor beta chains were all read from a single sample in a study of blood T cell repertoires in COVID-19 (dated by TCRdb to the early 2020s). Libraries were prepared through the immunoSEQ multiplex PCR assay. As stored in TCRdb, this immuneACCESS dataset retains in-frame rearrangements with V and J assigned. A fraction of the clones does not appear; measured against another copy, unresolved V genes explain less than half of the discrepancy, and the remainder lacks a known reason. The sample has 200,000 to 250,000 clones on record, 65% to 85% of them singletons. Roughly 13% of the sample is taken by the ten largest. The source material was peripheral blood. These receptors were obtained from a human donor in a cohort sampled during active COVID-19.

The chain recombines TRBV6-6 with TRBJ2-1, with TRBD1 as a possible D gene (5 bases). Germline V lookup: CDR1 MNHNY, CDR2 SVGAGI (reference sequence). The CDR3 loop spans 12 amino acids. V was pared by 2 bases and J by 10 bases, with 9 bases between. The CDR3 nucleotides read TGTGCCAGCAGTTACACAGACAGAGAGCAGTTCTTC. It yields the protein CASSYTDREQFF.

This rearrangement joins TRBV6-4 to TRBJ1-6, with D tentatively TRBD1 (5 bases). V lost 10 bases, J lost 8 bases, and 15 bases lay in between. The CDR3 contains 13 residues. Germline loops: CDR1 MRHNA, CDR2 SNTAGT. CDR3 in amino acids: CAISGVVDSPLHF. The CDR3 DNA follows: TGTGCCATCTCGGGGGTCGTTGATTCACCCCTCCACTTT.

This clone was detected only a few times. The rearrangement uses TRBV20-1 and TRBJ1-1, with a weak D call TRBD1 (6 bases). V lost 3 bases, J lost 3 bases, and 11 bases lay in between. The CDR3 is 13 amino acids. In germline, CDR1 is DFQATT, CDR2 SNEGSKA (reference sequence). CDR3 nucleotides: TGCAGTGCTAGTCGCAGGGGTGACACTGAAGCTTTCTTT. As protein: CSASRRGDTEAFF.

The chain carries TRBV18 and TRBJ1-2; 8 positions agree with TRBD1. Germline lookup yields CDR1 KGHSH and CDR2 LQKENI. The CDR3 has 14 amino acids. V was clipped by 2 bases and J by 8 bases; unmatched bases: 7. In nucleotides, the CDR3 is TGTGCCAGCTCACCAAGCAGGGGGCAAGGCGGCTACACCTTC. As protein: CASSPSRGQGGYTF.

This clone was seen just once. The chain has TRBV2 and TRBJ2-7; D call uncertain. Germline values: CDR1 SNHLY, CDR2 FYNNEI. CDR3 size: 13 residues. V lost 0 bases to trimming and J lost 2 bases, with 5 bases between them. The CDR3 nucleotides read TGTGCCAGCAGTGAAGCGGGCCCCTACGAGCAGTACTTC. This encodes CASSEAGPYEQYF.

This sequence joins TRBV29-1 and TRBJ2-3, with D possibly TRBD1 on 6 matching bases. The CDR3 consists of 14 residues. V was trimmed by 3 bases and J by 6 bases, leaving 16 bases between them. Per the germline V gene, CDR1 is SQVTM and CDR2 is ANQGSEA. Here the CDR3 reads CSVDTQGPRDTQYF. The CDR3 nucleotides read TGCAGCGTTGACACACAGGGACCTCGGGATACGCAGTATTTT.

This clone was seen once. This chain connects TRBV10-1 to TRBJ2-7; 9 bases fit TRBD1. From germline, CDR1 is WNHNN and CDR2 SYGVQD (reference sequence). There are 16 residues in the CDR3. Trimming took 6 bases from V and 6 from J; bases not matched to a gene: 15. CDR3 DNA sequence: TGCGCCAGCAGGACTTCCCGGACAGGGGACCCCACCGAGCAGTACTTC. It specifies CASRTSRTGDPTEQYF.

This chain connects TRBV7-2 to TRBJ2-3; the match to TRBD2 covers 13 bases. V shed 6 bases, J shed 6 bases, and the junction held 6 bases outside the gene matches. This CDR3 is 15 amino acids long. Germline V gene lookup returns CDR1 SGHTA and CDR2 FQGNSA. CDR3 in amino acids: CASSRTSGSFDTQYF. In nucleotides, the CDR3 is TGTGCCAGCAGTAGGACTAGCGGGAGTTTTGATACGCAGTATTTT.

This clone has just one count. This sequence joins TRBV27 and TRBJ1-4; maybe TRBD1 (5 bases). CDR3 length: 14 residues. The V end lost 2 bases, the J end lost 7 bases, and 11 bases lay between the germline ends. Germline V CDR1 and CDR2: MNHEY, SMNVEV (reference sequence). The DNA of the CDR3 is TGTGCCAGCAGTTTACGTTCGGACATTGAAAAACTGTTTTTT. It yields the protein CASSLRSDIEKLFF.

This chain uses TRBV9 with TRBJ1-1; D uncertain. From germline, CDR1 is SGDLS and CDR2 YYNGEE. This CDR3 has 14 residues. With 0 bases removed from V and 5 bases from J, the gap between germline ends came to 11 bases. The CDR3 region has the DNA TGTGCCAGCAGCGTAGGGAGGGTGAGGACTGAAGCTTTCTTT. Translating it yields CASSVGRVRTEAFF. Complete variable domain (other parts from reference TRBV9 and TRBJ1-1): DSGVTQTPKHLITATGQRVTLRCSPRSGDLSVYWYQQSLDQGLQFLIQYYNGEERAKGNILERFSAQQFPDLHSELNLSSLELGDSALYFCASSVGRVRTEAFFGQGTRLTVV.

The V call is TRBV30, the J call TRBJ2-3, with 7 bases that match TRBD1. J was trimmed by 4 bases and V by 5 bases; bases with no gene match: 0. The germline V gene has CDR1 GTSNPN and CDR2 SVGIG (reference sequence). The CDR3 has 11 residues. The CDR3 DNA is TGTGCCTGGCAGGGGGCAGATACGCAGTATTTT. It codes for CAWQGADTQYF.

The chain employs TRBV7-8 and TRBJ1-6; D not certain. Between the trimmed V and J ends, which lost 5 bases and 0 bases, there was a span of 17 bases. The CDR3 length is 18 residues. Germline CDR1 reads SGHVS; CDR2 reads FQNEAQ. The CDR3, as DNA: TGTGCCAGCAGCCCGCCCCTAGAACTTAGCTCCTATAATTCACCCCTCCACTTT. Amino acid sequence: CASSPPLELSSYNSPLHF.

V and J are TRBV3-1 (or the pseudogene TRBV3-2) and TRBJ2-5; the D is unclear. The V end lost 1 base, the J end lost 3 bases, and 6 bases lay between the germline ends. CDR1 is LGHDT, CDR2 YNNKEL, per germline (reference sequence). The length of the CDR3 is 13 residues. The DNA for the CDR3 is TGTGCCAGCAGCCAAGCGGTGGAAGAGACCCAGTACTTC. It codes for CASSQAVEETQYF.

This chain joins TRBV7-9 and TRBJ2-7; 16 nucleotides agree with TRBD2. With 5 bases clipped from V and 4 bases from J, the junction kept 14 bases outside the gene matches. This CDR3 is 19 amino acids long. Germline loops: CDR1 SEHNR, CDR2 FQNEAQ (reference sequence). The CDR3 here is CASSQPTGTSGRAGYEQYF. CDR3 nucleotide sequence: TGTGCCAGCAGCCAACCTACCGGGACTAGCGGGAGGGCTGGGTACGAGCAGTACTTC. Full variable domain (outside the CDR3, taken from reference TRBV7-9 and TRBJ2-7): DTGVSQNPRHKITKRGQNVTFRCDPISEHNRLYWYRQTLGQGPEFLTYFQNEAQLEKSRLLSDRFSAERPKGSFSTLEIQRTEQGDSAMYLCASSQPTGTSGRAGYEQYFGPGTRLTVT.

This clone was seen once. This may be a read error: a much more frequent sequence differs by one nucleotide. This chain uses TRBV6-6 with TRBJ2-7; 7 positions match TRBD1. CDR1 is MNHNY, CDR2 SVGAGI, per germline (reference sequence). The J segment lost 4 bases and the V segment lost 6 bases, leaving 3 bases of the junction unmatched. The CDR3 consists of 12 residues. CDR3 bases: TGTGCCAGCAGCTCGGGACAGTACGAGCAGTACTTC. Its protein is CASSSGQYEQYF.

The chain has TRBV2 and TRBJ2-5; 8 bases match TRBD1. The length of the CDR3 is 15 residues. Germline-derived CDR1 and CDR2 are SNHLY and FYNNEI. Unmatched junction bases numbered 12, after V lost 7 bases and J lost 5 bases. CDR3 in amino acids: CASKKDRAEVETQYF. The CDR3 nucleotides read TGTGCCAGCAAGAAGGACAGGGCTGAGGTGGAGACCCAGTACTTC.

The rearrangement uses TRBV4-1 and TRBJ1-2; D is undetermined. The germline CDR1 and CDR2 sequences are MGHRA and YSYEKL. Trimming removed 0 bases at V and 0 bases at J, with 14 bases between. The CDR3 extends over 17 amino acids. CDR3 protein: CASSQDFGVDANYGYTF. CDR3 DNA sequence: TGCGCCAGCAGCCAAGATTTTGGAGTAGATGCTAACTATGGCTACACCTTC.

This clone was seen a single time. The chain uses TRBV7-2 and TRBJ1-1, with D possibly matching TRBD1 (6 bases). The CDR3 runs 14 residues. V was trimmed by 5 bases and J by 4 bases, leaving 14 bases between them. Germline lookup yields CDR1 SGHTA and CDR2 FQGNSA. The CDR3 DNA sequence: TGTGCCAGCAGCGAAACAGGGTTAGCCACTGAAGCTTTCTTT. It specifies CASSETGLATEAFF.

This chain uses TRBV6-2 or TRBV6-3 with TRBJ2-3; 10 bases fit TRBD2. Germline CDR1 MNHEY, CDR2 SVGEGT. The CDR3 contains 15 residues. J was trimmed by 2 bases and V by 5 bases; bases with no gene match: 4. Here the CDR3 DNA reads TGTGCCAGCAGTGCTACTAGCGGGGTCACAGATACGCAGTATTTT. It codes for CASSATSGVTDTQYF.

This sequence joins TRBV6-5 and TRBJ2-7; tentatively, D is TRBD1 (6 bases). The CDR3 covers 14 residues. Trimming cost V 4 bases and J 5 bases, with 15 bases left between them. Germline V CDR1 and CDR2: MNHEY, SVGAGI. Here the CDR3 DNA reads TGTGCCAGCAGTTCCTACCCTTACAGGGACGAGCAGTACTTC. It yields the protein CASSSYPYRDEQYF.

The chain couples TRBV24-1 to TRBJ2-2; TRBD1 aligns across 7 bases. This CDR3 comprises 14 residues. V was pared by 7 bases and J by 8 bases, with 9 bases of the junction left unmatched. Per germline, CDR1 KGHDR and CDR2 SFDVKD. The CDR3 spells CATSTGTVTGELFF. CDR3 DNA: TGTGCCACCAGCACCGGGACAGTAACGGGGGAGCTGTTTTTT.

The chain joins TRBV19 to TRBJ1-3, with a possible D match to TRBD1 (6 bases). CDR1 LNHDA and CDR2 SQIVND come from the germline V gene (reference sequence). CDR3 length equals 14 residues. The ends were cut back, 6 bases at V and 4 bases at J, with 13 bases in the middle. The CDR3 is CASRQQGTGNTIYF. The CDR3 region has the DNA TGTGCCAGTAGGCAACAGGGAACGGGAAACACCATATATTTT.

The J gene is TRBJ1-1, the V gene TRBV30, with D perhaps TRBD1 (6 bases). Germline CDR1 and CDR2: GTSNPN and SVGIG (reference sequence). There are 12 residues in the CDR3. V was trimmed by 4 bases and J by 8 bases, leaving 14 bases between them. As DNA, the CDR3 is TGTGCCTGGACCCGAGGGACACCAGAAGCTTTCTTT. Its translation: CAWTRGTPEAFF.

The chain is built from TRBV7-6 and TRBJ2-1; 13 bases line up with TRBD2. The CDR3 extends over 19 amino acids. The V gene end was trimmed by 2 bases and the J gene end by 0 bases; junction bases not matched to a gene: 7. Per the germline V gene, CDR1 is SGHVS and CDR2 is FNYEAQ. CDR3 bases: TGTGCCAGCAGCTTAAACCCCGGGACTAGCGGGGACTCCTACAATGAGCAGTTCTTC. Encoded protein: CASSLNPGTSGDSYNEQFF.

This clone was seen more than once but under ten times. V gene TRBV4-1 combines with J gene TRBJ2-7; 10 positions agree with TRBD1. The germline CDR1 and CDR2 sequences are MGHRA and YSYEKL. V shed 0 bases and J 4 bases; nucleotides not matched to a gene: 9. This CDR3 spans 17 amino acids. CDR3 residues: CASSQDTAGQGRYEQYF. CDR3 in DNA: TGCGCCAGCAGCCAAGATACGGCGGGACAGGGGAGGTACGAGCAGTACTTC.

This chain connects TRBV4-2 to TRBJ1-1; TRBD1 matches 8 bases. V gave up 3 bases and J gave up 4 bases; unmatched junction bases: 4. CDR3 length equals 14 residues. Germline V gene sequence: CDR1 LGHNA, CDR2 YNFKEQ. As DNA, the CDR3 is TGTGCCAGCAGCCAGGCACAGGGGGGCACTGAAGCTTTCTTT. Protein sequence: CASSQAQGGTEAFF.

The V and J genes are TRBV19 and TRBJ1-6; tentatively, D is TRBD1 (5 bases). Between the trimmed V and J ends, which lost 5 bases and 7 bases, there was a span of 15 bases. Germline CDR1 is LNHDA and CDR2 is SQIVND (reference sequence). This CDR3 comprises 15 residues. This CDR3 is CASSAPGKVNSPLHF. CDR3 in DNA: TGTGCCAGTAGTGCCCCAGGGAAAGTGAATTCACCCCTCCACTTT.

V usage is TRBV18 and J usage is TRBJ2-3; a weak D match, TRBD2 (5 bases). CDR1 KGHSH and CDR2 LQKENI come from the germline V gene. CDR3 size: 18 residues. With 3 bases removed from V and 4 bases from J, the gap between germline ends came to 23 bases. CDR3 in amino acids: CASSPLVSAFVKSDTQYF. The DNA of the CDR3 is TGTGCCAGCTCACCCCTTGTTAGCGCCTTCGTTAAATCAGATACGCAGTATTTT.